These 16 T cell receptor beta chains were sequenced from one sample in a study of CD8 T cells in ankylosing spondylitis. The study's findings and limits: Blood of patients with ankylosing spondylitis appeared to be characterized by a TCR beta motif of eight highly homologous variants.

Antigens for these TCRs are unknown. TCRdb independently ran MiXCR on the 5' RACE reads; one entry per CDR3 protein. The sample holds 700,000 to 850,000 distinct CDR3 sequences; roughly 10% are singletons and the top ten take around 0.51%. Material for sequencing was blood, either unsorted or a sorted T cell fraction (not recorded which). The receptors come from a male donor with ankylosing spondylitis.

This clonotype was found many times. This chain uses TRBV7-3 with TRBJ2-7, with D possibly being TRBD1 or TRBD2 (5 bases each). The CDR3 consists of 14 residues. CDR1 and CDR2 from the germline V gene are SGHTA and FQGTGA. Trimming took 5 bases from V and 3 from J, leaving 14 bases between them. The CDR3 spells CASSMGPTNYEQYF. The CDR3 nucleotides are TGTGCCAGCAGCATGGGACCGACGAACTACGAGCAGTACTTC.

This clonotype has just a few counts. The genes are TRBV9 and TRBJ1-2; no reliable D call. This CDR3 is built from 14 residues. V lost 3 bases to trimming and J lost 7 bases, with 16 bases between them. Germline V CDR1 and CDR2: SGDLS, YYNGEE. The CDR3 spells CASSALLGRGGYTF. In nucleotides, the CDR3 is TGTGCCAGCAGCGCCCTCCTTGGACGAGGTGGCTACACCTTC.

This clonotype was detected a few times. The genes are TRBV5-1 and TRBJ2-2; D may be TRBD2 (5 bases). The CDR3 covers 17 residues. Per germline, CDR1 SGHRS and CDR2 YFSETQ. Trimming cost V 1 base and J 1 base, with 14 bases left between them. CDR3 sequence: CASSLRRPGMNTGELFF. CDR3 bases: TGCGCCAGCAGCTTGAGGCGTCCGGGAATGAACACCGGGGAGCTGTTTTTT. Full variable domain (remainder filled in from reference TRBV5-1 and TRBJ2-2): KAGVTQTPRYLIKTRGQQVTLSCSPISGHRSVSWYQQTPGQGLQFLFEYFSETQRNKGNFPGRFSGRQFSNSRSEMNVSTLELGDSALYLCASSLRRPGMNTGELFFGEGSRLTVL.

The rearrangement links TRBV5-1 to TRBJ1-3; D call uncertain. In germline, CDR1 is SGHRS, CDR2 YFSETQ. This CDR3 has 15 residues. Trimming removed 4 bases from V and 2 bases from J, with 13 bases in between. In DNA form, the CDR3 reads TGCGCCAGCAGCGCGGACGGGCGGCCTGGAAACACCATATATTTT. Its protein is CASSADGRPGNTIYF.

The rearrangement joins TRBV5-1 to TRBJ1-6; TRBD1 aligns across 10 bases. CDR1 is SGHRS and CDR2 is YFSETQ in the germline V gene. The V gene end was trimmed by 4 bases and the J gene end by 10 bases; junction bases not matched to a gene: 8. There are 15 residues in the CDR3. Written as DNA, the CDR3 is TGCGCCAGCAGCCCCGGGACAGGGGTGGGCTCACCCCTCCACTTT. It yields the protein CASSPGTGVGSPLHF.

This clonotype was detected only a few times. V is TRBV6-1 and J is TRBJ2-5, with D possibly being TRBD1 (6 bases). This CDR3 contains 13 residues. Trimming shortened V by 6 bases and J by 4 bases, and 12 bases separated the two germline ends. The germline V gene has CDR1 MNHNS and CDR2 SASEGT. The CDR3 here is CASRAGVRETQYF. Here the CDR3 DNA reads TGTGCCAGCAGGGCAGGGGTTCGAGAGACCCAGTACTTC.

The table lists this clonotype with many counts. V and J are TRBV29-1 and TRBJ2-5, with D uncertain. Trimming pared 3 bases from V and 4 bases from J, leaving 9 bases between. Germline V gene lookup returns CDR1 SQVTM and CDR2 ANQGSEA. The CDR3 has 12 amino acids. The CDR3 DNA reads TGCAGCGTTGAGCCAGGCCCAGAGACCCAGTACTTC. Translation gives CSVEPGPETQYF.

This clonotype was seen only a few times. The rearrangement links TRBV5-1 to TRBJ2-5; unclear D gene. Germline V CDR1 and CDR2: SGHRS, YFSETQ. CDR3 length equals 14 residues. Trimming cost V 4 bases and J 4 bases, with 14 bases left between them. CDR3 DNA: TGCGCCAGCAGCCGAGTAGGGTTTGGAGAGACCCAGTACTTC. This translates into CASSRVGFGETQYF.

V gene TRBV4-3 combines with J gene TRBJ2-1; TRBD2 agrees at 8 bases. The V gene's germline CDR1 is LGHNA and CDR2 YSLEER. The CDR3 runs 17 residues. The junction had 17 bases not matched to a gene; V was cut back by 3 bases and J by 10 bases. The CDR3 is CASSQGGGYGTSFEQFF. CDR3 DNA sequence: TGCGCCAGCAGCCAGGGAGGGGGGTACGGGACTAGTTTCGAGCAGTTCTTC.

The chain uses TRBV6-2 or TRBV6-3 and TRBJ2-1; D is undetermined. Per the germline V gene, CDR1 is MNHEY and CDR2 is SVGEGT. The germline V and J ends were trimmed by 0 bases and 8 bases, with 8 bases remaining between them. The CDR3 is made up of 13 amino acids. DNA of the CDR3: TGTGCCAGCAGTTACTCGGTAACGGATGAGCAGTTCTTC. Amino acid sequence: CASSYSVTDEQFF.

The chain recombines TRBV20-1 with TRBJ1-2, with TRBD1 as a possible D gene (5 bases). Trimming cost V 0 bases and J 5 bases, with 19 bases left between them. Germline values: CDR1 DFQATT, CDR2 SNEGSKA (reference sequence). There are 16 residues in the CDR3. The CDR3 bases are TGCAGTGCTAGAGACTCCGGGAGCAGGGTGGTATATGGCTACACCTTC. It yields the protein CSARDSGSRVVYGYTF.

This sequence joins TRBV27 and TRBJ2-6, with D unclear. The CDR3 consists of 14 residues. Trimming removed 3 bases from V and 4 bases from J, with 7 bases in between. CDR1 MNHEY and CDR2 SMNVEV come from the germline V gene (reference sequence). CDR3 protein: CASSFSNGANVLTF. The CDR3 coding sequence is TGTGCCAGCAGTTTTTCTAACGGGGCCAACGTCCTGACTTTC.

This clonotype was detected a few times. CDR3 sequence reads: CASSTANEQYF. As DNA, the CDR3 is TGTGCCAGCTCCACAGCGAACGAGCAGTACTTC. J is TRBJ2-7 and V is TRBV18; D call uncertain. Germline values: CDR1 KGHSH, CDR2 LQKENI. Trimming removed 6 bases at V and 5 bases at J, with 8 bases between. The CDR3 is made up of 11 amino acids.

This clonotype was seen a handful of times. V is TRBV6-1 and J is TRBJ1-6; 10 positions match TRBD1. V lost 6 bases, J lost 10 bases, and 9 bases stayed unmatched. Germline values: CDR1 MNHNS, CDR2 SASEGT. This CDR3 is built from 15 residues. The CDR3 sequence is CASRWDRGSGSPLHF. The CDR3 DNA reads as TGTGCCAGCAGGTGGGACAGGGGATCGGGATCACCCCTCCACTTT.

Written as DNA, the CDR3 is TGTGCCAGCAGTTTAGGGACTAGCGGGGGACCGGTGGAGACCCAGTACTTC. It specifies CASSLGTSGGPVETQYF. J is TRBJ2-5 and V is TRBV12-3 or TRBV12-4; TRBD2 matches at 13 bases. CDR3 length equals 17 residues. The V segment lost 1 base and the J segment 5 bases; nucleotides outside the gene matches: 7.

The rearrangement links TRBV15 to TRBJ2-1; TRBD2 aligns across 7 bases. The V segment lost 1 base and the J segment 3 bases; nucleotides outside the gene matches: 3. Germline-derived CDR1 and CDR2 are LNHNV and YYDKDF (reference sequence). The CDR3 is 15 amino acids. CDR3 DNA: TGTGCCACCAGCAGAGGGGAGGGGTACTACAATGAGCAGTTCTTC. Residues: CATSRGEGYYNEQFF. The entire variable domain, with the rest obtained from reference TRBV15 and TRBJ2-1, is as follows: DAMVIQNPRYQVTQFGKPVTLSCSQTLNHNVMYWYQQKSSQAPKLLFHYYDKDFNNEADTPDNFQSRRPNTSFCFLDIRSPGLGDTAMYLCATSRGEGYYNEQFFGPGTRLTVL.